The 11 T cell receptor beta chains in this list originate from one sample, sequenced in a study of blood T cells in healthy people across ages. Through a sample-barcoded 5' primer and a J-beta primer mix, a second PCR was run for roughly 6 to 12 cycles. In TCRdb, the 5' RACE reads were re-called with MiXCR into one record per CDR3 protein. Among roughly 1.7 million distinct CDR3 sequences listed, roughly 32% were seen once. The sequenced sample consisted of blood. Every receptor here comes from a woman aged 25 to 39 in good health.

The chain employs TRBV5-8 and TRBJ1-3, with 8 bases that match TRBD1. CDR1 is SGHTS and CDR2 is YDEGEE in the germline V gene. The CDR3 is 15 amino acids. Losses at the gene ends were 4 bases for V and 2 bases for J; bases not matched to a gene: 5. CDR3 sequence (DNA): TGTGCCAGCAGCAAGGACAGGGTGGCTGGAAACACCATATATTTT. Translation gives CASSKDRVAGNTIYF.

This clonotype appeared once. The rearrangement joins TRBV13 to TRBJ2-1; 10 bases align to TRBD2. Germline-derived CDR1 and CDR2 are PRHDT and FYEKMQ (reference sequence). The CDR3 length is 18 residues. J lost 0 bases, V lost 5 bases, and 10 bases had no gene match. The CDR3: CASSPSLAGVSSYNEQFF. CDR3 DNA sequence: TGTGCCAGCAGCCCATCTCTAGCGGGAGTAAGCTCCTACAATGAGCAGTTCTTC.

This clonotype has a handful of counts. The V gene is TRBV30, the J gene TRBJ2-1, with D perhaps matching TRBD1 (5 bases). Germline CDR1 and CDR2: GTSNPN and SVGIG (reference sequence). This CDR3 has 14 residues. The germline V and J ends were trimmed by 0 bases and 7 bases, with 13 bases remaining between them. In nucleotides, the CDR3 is TGTGCCTGGAGTGTACTCAGGGCCGGGAATGAGCAGTTCTTC. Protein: CAWSVLRAGNEQFF.

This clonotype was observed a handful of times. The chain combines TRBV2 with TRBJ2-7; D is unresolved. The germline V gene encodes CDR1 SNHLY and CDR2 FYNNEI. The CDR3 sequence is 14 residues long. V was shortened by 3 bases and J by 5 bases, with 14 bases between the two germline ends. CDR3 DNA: TGTGCCAGCAGTGATAGAGGTCATATAGACGAGCAGTACTTC. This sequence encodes CASSDRGHIDEQYF.

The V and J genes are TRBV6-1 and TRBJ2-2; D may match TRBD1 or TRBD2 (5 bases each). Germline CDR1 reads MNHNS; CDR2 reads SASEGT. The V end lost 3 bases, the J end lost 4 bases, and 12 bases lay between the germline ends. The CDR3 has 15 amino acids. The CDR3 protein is CASSEAGTTTGELFF. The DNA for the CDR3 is TGTGCCAGCAGTGAGGCCGGGACCACCACCGGGGAGCTGTTTTTT.

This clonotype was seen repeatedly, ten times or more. In DNA, the CDR3 is TGTGCCATCAGTGACCCCGGTGGAACAGATACGCAGTATTTT. This sequence encodes CAISDPGGTDTQYF. V and J are TRBV10-3 and TRBJ2-3, with D uncertain. The V gene lost 3 bases and the J gene lost 3 bases, with 10 bases spanning the gap. The CDR3 has 14 amino acids. Germline CDR1 and CDR2: ENHRY and SYGVKD.

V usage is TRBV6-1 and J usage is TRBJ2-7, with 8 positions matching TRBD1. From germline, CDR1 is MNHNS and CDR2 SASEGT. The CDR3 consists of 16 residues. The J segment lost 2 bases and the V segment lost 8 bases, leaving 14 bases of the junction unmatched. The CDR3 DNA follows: TGTGCCAGCGCTCTTATGGGAACGACAGGGGCCTACGAGCAGTACTTC. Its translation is CASALMGTTGAYEQYF.

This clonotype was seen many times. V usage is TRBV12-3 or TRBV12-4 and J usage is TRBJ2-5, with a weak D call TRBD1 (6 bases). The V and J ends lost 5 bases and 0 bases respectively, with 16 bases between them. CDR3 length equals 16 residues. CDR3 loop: CASSPGQKSYQETQYF. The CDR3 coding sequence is TGTGCCAGCAGTCCAGGACAGAAATCGTACCAAGAGACCCAGTACTTC.

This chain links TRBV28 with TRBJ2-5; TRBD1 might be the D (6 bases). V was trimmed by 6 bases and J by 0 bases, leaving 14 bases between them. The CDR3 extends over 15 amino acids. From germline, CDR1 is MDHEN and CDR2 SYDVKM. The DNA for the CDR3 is TGTGCCAGCAGCCGACGCGACAGGTACCAAGAGACCCAGTACTTC. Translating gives CASSRRDRYQETQYF.

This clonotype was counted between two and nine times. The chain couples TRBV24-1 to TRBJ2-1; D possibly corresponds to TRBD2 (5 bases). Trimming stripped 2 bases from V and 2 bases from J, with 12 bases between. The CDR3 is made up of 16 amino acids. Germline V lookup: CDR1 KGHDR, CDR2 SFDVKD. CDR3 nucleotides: TGTGCCACCAGTGATTCTAGCTCCGGGGCCTACAATGAGCAGTTCTTC. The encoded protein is CATSDSSSGAYNEQFF.

CDR3 DNA: TGTGCCAGCAGCTGCCCTTCAGCGGTCAGGGCCGTCGATGAGCAGTTCTTC. This translates into CASSCPSAVRAVDEQFF. The chain uses TRBV7-9 and TRBJ2-1; D assignment may be TRBD1 or TRBD2 (5 bases each). CDR1 SEHNR and CDR2 FQNEAQ come from the germline V gene (reference sequence). Trimming stripped 4 bases from V and 8 bases from J, with 24 bases between. CDR3 length: 17 amino acids.